The rows below give T cell receptor beta chains drawn from one sample of a study of cytomegalovirus exposure and HLA in healthy donors. Some clones are missing from TCRdb's copy, which holds only in-frame ones; the method was immunoSEQ multiplex PCR. The sample contains roughly 120,000 clones, about 88% of which appear only once. The sequenced material came from PBMCs. The receptors here all came from a man in his late teens or twenties in good health and CMV-seropositive. Each CDR3 is given with its conserved first and last residue. Rows give clone size only sometimes, using once, few, many, or a class for an expanded clone.

>14|-|TRBV10-3
CATAGRLVGGKLFF
>16|-|TRBV14
CASSQGGLGTNYGYTF
>15|-|TRBV18
CASSQSGSSYNEQFF
>12|-|TRBV28
CASSLRGQPQHF
>13|-|TRBV7-2
CASSLIPGEKLFF
>11|few|TRBV29-1
CSVEAGNEQYF
>12|once|TRBV27
CASSLDGTGYHF
>14|-|TRBV5-1
CASSPGSLGETQYF
>12|-|TRBV27
CASNVRLYEQYF
>16|-|TRBV29-1
CSVDNPQGATGEKLFF
>16|-|TRBV15
CATSRDRDRGPQEQFF
>11|-|TRBV29-1
CSATVNTEAFF
>13|-|TRBV6-1
CASKRAIQETQYF
>15|-|TRBV9
CASSPRGQGGSPLHF
>16|-|TRBV5-8
CASSSETGGNTGELFF
>14|-|TRBV19
CASSIDTYTDTQYF
>16|-|TRBV7-9
CASSLAGGGLTGELFF
>16|-|TRBV2
CASSIGGSRGNQPQHF
>15|-|TRBV4-2
CASSQGLGQTYEQYF
>16|once|TRBV5-6
CASSLKVAGNQETQYF
>12|-|TRBV28
CASSYYRDGYTF
>14|-|TRBV19
CASSIRGLDTEAFF
>15|-|TRBV6-6
CASSSLATLDNPAFF
>15|-|TRBV7-6
CASSPEAANTGELFF
>18|-|TRBV10-3
CAISARQGAISEHQPQHF
>13|-|TRBV10-2
CASGTGERGTQYF
>18|-|TRBV5-4
CASSLAISGGRNTGELFF
>15|-|TRBV7-2
CASSQEGTSSYEQYF
>11|-|TRBV5-1
CASSSERTQYF
>13|-|TRBV15
CATLGKGSGEQYF
>14|-|TRBV19
CASRSTASSYEQYF
>15|-|TRBV27
CASSSLEGPNEKLFF
>13|-|TRBV5-1
CASSPRGQTEAFF
>14|-|TRBV5-6
CASRPRGHQFHYTF
>15|-|TRBV4-2
CASSQDPFTGNTIYF
>14|-|TRBV18
CASSRDRGVTEAFF
>14|-|TRBV2
CASSGSGGTGSCFF
>13|-|TRBV18
CASSPRAGNEQFF
>13|-|TRBV5-3
CARSLPSGFEAFF
>16|-|TRBV5-1
CASSLGTGPMNTEAFF